A single sample gave rise to the 16 T cell receptor beta chains below, sequenced in a study of shared clonotypes between healthy human individuals. Assay: immunoSEQ multiplex PCR; the TCRdb copy retains only in-frame clones and omits some. The table lists 530,000 or so clones, around 79% of them singletons. The sequenced sample consisted of PBMCs. Receptor source: a woman in her 40s in good health. Some clones in this sample may be carry-over from other donors' samples.

The rearrangement uses TRBV10-2 and TRBJ2-7; 12 bases fit TRBD1. The ends lost 6 bases at V and 5 bases at J; junction bases unmatched: 5. The germline CDR1 and CDR2 sequences are WSHSY and SAAADI. The CDR3 spans 14 residues. The chain's CDR3 is CASRGGQGAHEQYF. The CDR3 DNA reads TGCGCCAGCAGAGGGGGACAGGGGGCCCACGAGCAGTACTTC.

The V and J genes are TRBV5-6 and TRBJ1-5; 9 bases map to TRBD1. The CDR3 runs 16 residues. Germline V gene data show CDR1 as SGHDT and CDR2 as YYEEEE. The trim removed 4 bases at V and 2 bases at J, leaving 7 bases unmatched. The CDR3 protein is CASSPGTGNGNQPQHF. CDR3 nucleotides: TGTGCCAGCAGCCCAGGGACAGGGAACGGCAATCAGCCCCAGCATTTT.

The J gene is TRBJ1-3, the V gene TRBV25-1; D possibly corresponds to TRBD1 (6 bases). Trimming removed 4 bases from V and 0 bases from J, with 13 bases in between. Germline assignment: CDR1 MGHDK and CDR2 SYGVNS. The CDR3 is 16 residues long. The CDR3 sequence is CASSGGPTRSGNTIYF. CDR3 in DNA: TGTGCCAGCAGTGGGGGGCCGACTCGCTCTGGAAACACCATATATTTT.

The V call is TRBV4-1, the J call TRBJ2-7; 7 nucleotides line up with TRBD2. Germline CDR1 and CDR2: MGHRA and YSYEKL. The V and J ends lost 4 bases and 0 bases, in that order; junction bases with no gene match: 3. This CDR3 has 14 amino acids. The CDR3 here is CASSLSGVSYEQYF. CDR3 nucleotide sequence: TGCGCCAGCAGCCTCAGCGGGGTCTCCTACGAGCAGTACTTC.

V and J are TRBV27 and TRBJ2-3; TRBD2 aligns across 11 bases. The germline CDR1 and CDR2 sequences are MNHEY and SMNVEV (reference sequence). With 6 bases clipped from V and 2 bases from J, the junction kept 4 bases outside the gene matches. The CDR3 consists of 15 residues. CDR3 DNA sequence: TGTGCCAGCAGACCGGGACTAGCGGTCACAGATACGCAGTATTTT. Its translation: CASRPGLAVTDTQYF.

This clone was seen a few times. The J gene is TRBJ1-4, the V gene TRBV28; D perhaps matches TRBD1 (5 bases). Looked up from germline, CDR1 is MDHEN and CDR2 is SYDVKM. The V end lost 5 bases, the J end lost 7 bases, and 20 bases lay between the germline ends. This CDR3 has 16 residues. The CDR3 loop is CASSPTGVSRGEKLFF. CDR3 nucleotides: TGTGCCAGCAGTCCAACGGGAGTGTCGAGGGGTGAAAAACTGTTTTTT.

The chain links TRBV9 to TRBJ2-3; D perhaps matches TRBD1 (6 bases). This CDR3 contains 14 residues. V dropped 4 bases and J dropped 5 bases, with 14 bases sitting between them. Germline values: CDR1 SGDLS, CDR2 YYNGEE. CDR3 in DNA: TGTGCCAGCAGCCCTCGGACAGAGGGAGATACGCAGTATTTT. Encoded protein: CASSPRTEGDTQYF.

The chain recombines TRBV6-4 with TRBJ1-2; D might be TRBD1 (6 bases). V was trimmed by 0 bases and J by 8 bases, leaving 16 bases between them. The CDR3 has 15 amino acids. The V gene's germline CDR1 is MRHNA and CDR2 SNTAGT. CDR3 DNA: TGTGCCAGCAGTGACTCCCTTACAGGGAGAGGCGGCTACACCTTC. Translation: CASSDSLTGRGGYTF.

The rearrangement links TRBV27 to TRBJ2-7, with D uncertain. Trimming pared 2 bases from V and 4 bases from J, leaving 9 bases between. CDR3 size: 13 residues. Germline values: CDR1 MNHEY, CDR2 SMNVEV (reference sequence). CDR3 amino acids: CASSLKVGYEQYF. In DNA, the CDR3 is TGTGCCAGCAGTTTAAAGGTAGGTTACGAGCAGTACTTC.

The J gene is TRBJ2-5, the V gene TRBV18; D gene uncertain. This CDR3 has 13 amino acids. The germline gives CDR1 KGHSH, CDR2 LQKENI. V lost 3 bases, J lost 3 bases, and 8 bases lay in between. As DNA, the CDR3 is TGTGCCAGCTCACCGCTCTACGAAGAGACCCAGTACTTC. Protein product: CASSPLYEETQYF.

The chain joins TRBV5-1 to TRBJ2-7; TRBD1 is a possible D gene (5 bases). V lost 0 bases, J lost 2 bases, and 18 bases lay in between. The CDR3 contains 17 residues. In germline, CDR1 is SGHRS, CDR2 YFSETQ. The CDR3 loop reads CASSLANIAQDPYEQYF. The CDR3 DNA reads as TGCGCCAGCAGCTTGGCCAATATTGCACAGGATCCCTACGAGCAGTACTTC. The full variable domain, completed using reference TRBV5-1 and TRBJ2-7, is KAGVTQTPRYLIKTRGQQVTLSCSPISGHRSVSWYQQTPGQGLQFLFEYFSETQRNKGNFPGRFSGRQFSNSRSEMNVSTLELGDSALYLCASSLANIAQDPYEQYFGPGTRLTVT.

The V gene is TRBV29-1, the J gene TRBJ2-5; TRBD2 is a possible D gene (6 bases). The tail of the sequence fits TRBJ2-7 better, so the J call may be wrong. Germline assignment: CDR1 SQVTM and CDR2 ANQGSEA. CDR3 length equals 15 residues. The CDR3 sequence is CSVVVSGLKTYEQYF. DNA of the CDR3: TGCAGCGTTGTAGTCTCGGGACTCAAGACCTACGAGCAGTACTTC.

The chain uses TRBV5-6 and TRBJ2-5; the D is unclear. V was trimmed by 5 bases and J by 5 bases, leaving 13 bases between them. Per the germline V gene, CDR1 is SGHDT and CDR2 is YYEEEE. This CDR3 contains 13 residues. This CDR3 reads CASRVWGLETQYF. The CDR3 coding sequence is TGTGCCAGCAGAGTATGGGGATTGGAGACCCAGTACTTC. Looking up the rest from reference TRBV5-6 and TRBJ2-5 gives the full variable domain: DAGVTQSPTHLIKTRGQQVTLRCSPKSGHDTVSWYQQALGQGPQFIFQYYEEEERQRGNFPDRFSGHQFPNYSSELNVNALLLGDSALYLCASRVWGLETQYFGPGTRLLVL.

A remark on this clone: The junction does not match germline at one end; this may be a read error. This chain connects TRBV30 to TRBJ1-5; tentatively, D is TRBD1 (5 bases). Germline V gives CDR1 GTSNPN, CDR2 SVGIG (reference sequence). The CDR3 consists of 14 residues. CDR3 sequence: CAWSRGVSRQLQHF. The CDR3 region has the DNA TGTGCCTGGAGCCGGGGGGTTTCGCGACAGCTCCAGCATTTT.

The J gene is TRBJ1-2, the V gene TRBV7-3; possible D gene TRBD1, 5 bases. Germline lookup yields CDR1 SGHTA and CDR2 FQGTGA. V lost 5 bases, J lost 2 bases, and 9 bases lay in between. This CDR3 spans 13 amino acids. CDR3 region: CASSMGPNYGYTF. The CDR3 DNA reads as TGTGCCAGCAGCATGGGACCGAACTATGGCTACACCTTC.

The chain links TRBV4-1 to TRBJ2-2; TRBD1 matches at 7 bases. J was trimmed by 2 bases and V by 0 bases; bases with no gene match: 12. Germline loops: CDR1 MGHRA, CDR2 YSYEKL. The CDR3 is made up of 19 amino acids. CDR3 nucleotides: TGCGCCAGCAGCCAAGATTTCGGGACAGCTTCACTAAACACCGGGGAGCTGTTTTTT. Its translation is CASSQDFGTASLNTGELFF.